This passage covers 21 T cell receptor beta chains from one sample sequenced in a study of cytomegalovirus exposure and HLA in healthy donors. Primers for the PCR totalled 60 Vbeta and 13 Jbeta. Sequenced by immunoSEQ multiplex PCR; TCRdb stores in-frame clones only, minus some. This table holds 160,000 or so clones, 80% to 90% found once. The sample consisted of PBMCs. The receptors shown here come from a man between 45 and 60 years old in good health and CMV-seropositive.

J is TRBJ2-5 and V is TRBV19, with 9 bases identical to TRBD2. The CDR3 contains 14 residues. V lost 3 bases, J lost 4 bases, and 3 bases stayed unmatched. In germline, CDR1 is LNHDA, CDR2 SQIVND (reference sequence). The CDR3 spells CASSIRAGGETQYF. CDR3 DNA sequence: TGTGCCAGTAGTATCCGAGCGGGAGGAGAGACCCAGTACTTC.

The chain joins TRBV13 to TRBJ1-3, with D hard to call. V was shortened by 0 bases and J by 0 bases, with 3 bases between the two germline ends. This CDR3 is built from 14 residues. Germline-derived CDR1 and CDR2 are PRHDT and FYEKMQ (reference sequence). CDR3 bases: TGTGCCAGCAGCTTAGGGAGCTCTGGAAACACCATATATTTT. Protein: CASSLGSSGNTIYF.

Only a few counts were recorded for this clone. The gene calls are TRBV30 and TRBJ2-5, with TRBD2 identical over 8 bases. In germline, CDR1 is GTSNPN, CDR2 SVGIG (reference sequence). The junction had 5 bases not matched to a gene; V was cut back by 4 bases and J by 4 bases. This CDR3 has 13 residues. The CDR3, as DNA: TGTGCCTGGACCATCCGGGGGGGAGAGACCCAGTACTTC. Protein: CAWTIRGGETQYF.

The chain recombines TRBV19 with TRBJ2-1; the match to TRBD2 covers 9 bases. V was clipped by 4 bases and J by 8 bases; unmatched bases: 9. The germline gives CDR1 LNHDA, CDR2 SQIVND (reference sequence). The CDR3 runs 15 residues. The CDR3 coding sequence is TGTGCCAGTAGTAGGGCTAGCGGGATTGTAGATGAGCAGTTCTTC. Encoded protein: CASSRASGIVDEQFF.

The chain combines TRBV19 with TRBJ2-7; TRBD1 aligns across 8 bases. Germline trimming cut 0 bases from V and 2 bases from J; bases unmatched to any gene: 12. Germline V lookup: CDR1 LNHDA, CDR2 SQIVND (reference sequence). This CDR3 has 18 amino acids. The chain's CDR3 is CASSIDPPGQGATYEQYF. The CDR3 nucleotides are TGTGCCAGTAGTATAGATCCGCCGGGGCAGGGGGCAACCTACGAGCAGTACTTC.

This clone showed up just a few times. The genes are TRBV7-3 and TRBJ2-1; no definite D call. CDR1 is SGHTA, CDR2 FQGTGA, per germline. V dropped 5 bases and J dropped 6 bases, with 11 bases sitting between them. The CDR3 length is 13 residues. In DNA, the CDR3 is TGTGCCAGCAGCCCCGCGCGTTCCAATGAGCAGTTCTTC. It translates to CASSPARSNEQFF.

V gene TRBV9 combines with J gene TRBJ2-7; 11 bases agree with TRBD2. The V gene end was trimmed by 0 bases and the J gene end by 3 bases; junction bases not matched to a gene: 2. This CDR3 is built from 15 residues. Germline CDR1 SGDLS, CDR2 YYNGEE. The CDR3 nucleotides are TGTGCCAGCAGCGTAGCTAGCGGGAGGATCTACGAGCAGTACTTC. As protein: CASSVASGRIYEQYF.

The chain joins TRBV6-6 to TRBJ2-7; TRBD1 might be the D (6 bases). V shed 2 bases and J shed 4 bases, with 12 bases lying between them. Germline V gives CDR1 MNHNY, CDR2 SVGAGI (reference sequence). CDR3 length equals 14 residues. The CDR3 coding sequence is TGTGCCAGCAGTTACCAGGGGCGCAGGTACGAGCAGTACTTC. Translating it yields CASSYQGRRYEQYF.

This rearrangement joins TRBV2 to TRBJ2-7, with unresolved D. The V gene's germline CDR1 is SNHLY and CDR2 FYNNEI. V was cut by 5 bases and J by 8 bases, with 10 bases left in between. This CDR3 spans 11 amino acids. CDR3 loop: CASSIIDKQYF. The CDR3 DNA sequence: TGTGCCAGCAGTATAATAGACAAGCAGTACTTC. The full variable domain, in which reference TRBV2 and TRBJ2-7 provide the parts outside the CDR3, is EPEVTQTPSHQVTQMGQEVILRCVPISNHLYFYWYRQILGQKVEFLVSFYNNEISEKSEIFDDQFSVERPDGSNFTLKIRSTKLEDSAMYFCASSIIDKQYFGPGTRLTVT.

The chain couples TRBV19 to TRBJ1-1, with 10 bases identical to TRBD1. There are 13 residues in the CDR3. Germline V lookup: CDR1 LNHDA, CDR2 SQIVND (reference sequence). The J segment lost 6 bases and the V segment lost 4 bases, leaving 2 bases of the junction unmatched. The CDR3 DNA follows: TGTGCCAGTAGTACGACAGGGGGCGCTGAAGCTTTCTTT. This codes for CASSTTGGAEAFF.

V and J are TRBV5-6 and TRBJ1-1; no definite D call. The CDR3 is 13 residues long. The ends were cut back, 3 bases at V and 5 bases at J, with 11 bases in the middle. The germline gives CDR1 SGHDT, CDR2 YYEEEE. CDR3 in DNA: TGTGCCAGCAGCTCACGGGTGGGTACTGAAGCTTTCTTT. The encoded protein is CASSSRVGTEAFF.

V and J are TRBV6-7 and TRBJ1-5, with D possibly being TRBD1 (6 bases). TRBV6-7 is an open reading frame, and its role is uncertain. This CDR3 spans 14 amino acids. V was cut by 5 bases and J by 6 bases, with 14 bases left in between. CDR3 amino acids: CASSHGPRGQPQHF. The CDR3 DNA follows: TGTGCCAGCAGTCATGGACCCAGGGGTCAGCCCCAGCATTTT.

V is TRBV28 and J is TRBJ1-2; 7 bases agree with TRBD1. The V gene's germline CDR1 is MDHEN and CDR2 SYDVKM. There are 12 residues in the CDR3. The V and J ends lost 6 bases and 7 bases, in that order; junction bases with no gene match: 5. This CDR3 reads CASRYRGGGYTF. CDR3 sequence (DNA): TGTGCCAGCAGGTACAGGGGTGGTGGCTACACCTTC.

The chain employs TRBV5-5 and TRBJ2-7; perhaps TRBD1 as D (6 bases). The germline V gene has CDR1 SGHKS and CDR2 YYEKEE (reference sequence). The length of the CDR3 is 15 residues. Trimming took off 3 bases at V and 3 bases at J, with 16 bases between the two ends. CDR3: CASSWRAGANYEQYF. CDR3 coding DNA: TGTGCCAGCAGCTGGCGAGCAGGGGCTAACTACGAGCAGTACTTC.

The table lists this clone with a count of one. The CDR3 loop reads CASSEVAGLSNQPQHF. CDR3 in DNA: TGTGCCAGCAGTGAAGTTGCAGGGTTAAGCAATCAGCCCCAGCATTTT. The V gene is TRBV2, the J gene TRBJ1-5, with D maybe TRBD1 (5 bases). The CDR3 contains 16 residues. CDR1 is SNHLY and CDR2 is FYNNEI in the germline V gene. The ends were cut back, 1 base at V and 1 base at J, with 11 bases in the middle.

The gene calls are TRBV4-3 and TRBJ1-2, with a possible D match to TRBD1 (6 bases). Trimming stripped 4 bases from V and 0 bases from J, with 9 bases between. CDR1 is LGHNA and CDR2 is YSLEER in the germline V gene. This CDR3 is built from 14 residues. The CDR3 DNA sequence: TGCGCCAGCAGCCCAGGGGCGACTAACTATGGCTACACCTTC. It codes for CASSPGATNYGYTF.

V usage is TRBV7-3 and J usage is TRBJ1-1; weak D call: TRBD1 (5 bases). This CDR3 has 14 residues. Looked up from germline, CDR1 is SGHTA and CDR2 is FQGTGA. Trimming cost V 4 bases and J 6 bases, with 15 bases left between them. As DNA, the CDR3 is TGTGCCAGCAGCTCGCAGGGCTATGGCGCTGAAGCTTTCTTT. As protein: CASSSQGYGAEAFF. Variable domain in full (rest from reference TRBV7-3 and TRBJ1-1): GAGVSQTPSNKVTEKGKYVELRCDPISGHTALYWYRQSLGQGPEFLIYFQGTGAADDSGLPNDRFFAVRPEGSVSTLKIQRTERGDSAVYLCASSSQGYGAEAFFGQGTRLTVV.

The gene calls are TRBV11-2 and TRBJ2-1; possible D gene TRBD2, 6 bases. The CDR3 runs to 17 residues. The germline CDR1 and CDR2 sequences are SGHAT and FQNNGV. V lost 2 bases and J lost 7, with 21 bases in between. The CDR3 loop reads CASSLRSKAGLGNEQFF. The CDR3 DNA is TGTGCCAGCAGCTTACGCTCTAAGGCGGGATTGGGTAATGAGCAGTTCTTC.

The rearrangement joins TRBV5-6 to TRBJ2-5; weak D call: TRBD1 (7 bases). Deletions cut 1 base from V and 5 bases from J, with 15 bases between. The CDR3 consists of 15 residues. The germline CDR1 and CDR2 sequences are SGHDT and YYEEEE. The CDR3 protein is CASSLSSRGDETQYF. The CDR3 DNA reads as TGTGCCAGCAGCTTGTCTAGCAGGGGGGATGAGACCCAGTACTTC.

As DNA, the CDR3 is TGTGCCAGCAGTTTGACCGGGAATTCACCCCTCCACTTT. Its translation is CASSLTGNSPLHF. The chain employs TRBV28 and TRBJ1-6; D is unclear. Germline loops: CDR1 MDHEN, CDR2 SYDVKM. The CDR3 is 13 amino acids. V was pared by 3 bases and J by 7 bases, with 7 bases between. Together with reference TRBV28 and TRBJ1-6, the CDR3 gives the full variable domain: DVKVTQSSRYLVKRTGEKVFLECVQDMDHENMFWYRQDPGLGLRLIYFSYDVKMKEKGDIPEGYSVSREKKERFSLILESASTNQTSMYLCASSLTGNSPLHFGNGTRLTVT.

The V and J genes are TRBV4-3 and TRBJ2-3; D is undetermined. CDR3 length: 13 residues. Germline V gene sequence: CDR1 LGHNA, CDR2 YSLEER. With 3 bases removed from V and 5 bases from J, the gap between germline ends came to 9 bases. The CDR3: CASSHPSLDTQYF. The CDR3 nucleotides are TGCGCCAGCAGCCACCCGAGTTTAGATACGCAGTATTTT.